The T cell receptor (beta chain) under discussion was sequenced for a study of identical twins. Findings and caveats of the study: Those out-of-frame alpha sequences shared by twins showed an excess of low generation probability.

The sample holds a few counts of this clonotype. Its antigen is not known. The V gene's germline CDR1 is LNHNV and CDR2 YYDKDF (reference sequence). CDR3 length: 15 amino acids. V shed 3 bases, J shed 2 bases, and the junction held 4 bases outside the gene matches. TCRdb re-analysed the 5' RACE reads in MiXCR, keeping a single row per CDR3 protein. The sample has fewer than 900,000 distinct CDR3 sequences, around 20% seen once. This same sample was also part of a study on T cells expressing NK-cell markers. Per that paper: As a fraction of CD8+ T cells, dominant NKG2C+ clonotypes reached about 1.0-8% in six donors.

This receptor was obtained from a woman aged 18 to 35 in good health. The J gene is TRBJ1-3, the V gene TRBV15; 7 nucleotides align to TRBD1. Material: PBMCs. The CDR3 loop is CATSRVTGPGNTIYF. The DNA for the CDR3 is TGTGCCACCAGCAGGGTGACAGGGCCTGGAAACACCATATATTTT. Full variable domain (remainder filled in from reference TRBV15 and TRBJ1-3): DAMVIQNPRYQVTQFGKPVTLSCSQTLNHNVMYWYQQKSSQAPKLLFHYYDKDFNNEADTPDNFQSRRPNTSFCFLDIRSPGLGDTAMYLCATSRVTGPGNTIYFGEGSWLTVV.